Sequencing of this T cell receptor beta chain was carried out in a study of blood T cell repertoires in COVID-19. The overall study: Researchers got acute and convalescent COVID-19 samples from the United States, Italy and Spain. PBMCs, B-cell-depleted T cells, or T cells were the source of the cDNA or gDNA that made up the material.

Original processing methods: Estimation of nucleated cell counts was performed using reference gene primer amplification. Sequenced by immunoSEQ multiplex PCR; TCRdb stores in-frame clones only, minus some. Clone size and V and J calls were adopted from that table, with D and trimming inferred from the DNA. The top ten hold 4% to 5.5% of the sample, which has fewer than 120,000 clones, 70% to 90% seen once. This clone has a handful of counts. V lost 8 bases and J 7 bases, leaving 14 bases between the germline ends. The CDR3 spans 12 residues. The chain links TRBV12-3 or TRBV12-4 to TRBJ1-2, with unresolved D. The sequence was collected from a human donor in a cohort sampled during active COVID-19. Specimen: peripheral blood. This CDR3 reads CASGREAGGYTF. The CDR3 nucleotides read TGTGCCAGCGGAAGGGAAGCGGGTGGCTACACCTTC.